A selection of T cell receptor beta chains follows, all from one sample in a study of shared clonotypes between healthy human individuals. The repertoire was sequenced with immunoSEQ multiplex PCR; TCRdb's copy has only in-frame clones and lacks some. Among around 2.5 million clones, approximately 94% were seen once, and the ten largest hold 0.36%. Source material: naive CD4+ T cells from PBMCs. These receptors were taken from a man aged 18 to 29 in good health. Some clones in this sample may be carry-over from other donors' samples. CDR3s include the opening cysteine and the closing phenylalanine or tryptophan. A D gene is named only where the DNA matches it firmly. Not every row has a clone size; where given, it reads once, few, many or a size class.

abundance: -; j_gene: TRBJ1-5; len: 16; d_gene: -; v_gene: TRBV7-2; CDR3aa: CASSFTAGFSNQPQHF; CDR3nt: TGTGCCAGCAGCTTCACAGCAGGGTTTAGCAATCAGCCCCAGCATTTT
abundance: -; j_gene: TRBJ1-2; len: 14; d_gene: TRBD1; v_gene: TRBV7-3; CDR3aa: CASSLTGAGNGYTF; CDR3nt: TGTGCCAGCAGCTTGACAGGGGCTGGAAATGGCTACACCTTC
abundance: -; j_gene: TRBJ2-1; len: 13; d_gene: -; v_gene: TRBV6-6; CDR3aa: CASSYSSYNEQFF; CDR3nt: TGTGCCAGCAGTTACTCTTCATACAATGAGCAGTTCTTC
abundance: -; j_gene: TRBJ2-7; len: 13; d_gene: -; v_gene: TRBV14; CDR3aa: CASSSGPLREQYF; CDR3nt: TGTGCCAGCAGCTCCGGGCCACTAAGGGAGCAGTACTTC
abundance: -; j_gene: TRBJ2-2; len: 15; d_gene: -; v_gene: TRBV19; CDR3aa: CASSIVGKNTGELFF; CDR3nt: TGTGCCAGTAGTATAGTTGGGAAGAACACCGGGGAGCTGTTTTTT
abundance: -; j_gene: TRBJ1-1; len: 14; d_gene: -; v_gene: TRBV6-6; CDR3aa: CASSYNGLNTEAFF; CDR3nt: TGTGCCAGCAGTTACAATGGGTTGAACACTGAAGCTTTCTTT
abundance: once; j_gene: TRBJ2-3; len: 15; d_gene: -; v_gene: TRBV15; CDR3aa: CATSLVRTSTDTQYF; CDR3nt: TGTGCCACCAGTCTAGTCAGAACTAGCACAGATACGCAGTATTTT
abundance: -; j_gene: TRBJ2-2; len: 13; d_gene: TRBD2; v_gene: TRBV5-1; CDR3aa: CASRERESGELFF; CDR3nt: TGCGCCAGCAGGGAGCGGGAGTCCGGGGAGCTGTTTTTT
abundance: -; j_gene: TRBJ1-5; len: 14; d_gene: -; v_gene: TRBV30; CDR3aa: CAWSAGNSNQPQHF; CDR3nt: TGTGCCTGGAGTGCTGGGAATAGCAATCAGCCCCAGCATTTT
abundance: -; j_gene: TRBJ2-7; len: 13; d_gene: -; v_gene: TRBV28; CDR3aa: CASRTGTTYEQYF; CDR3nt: TGTGCCAGCAGGACCGGGACCACCTACGAGCAGTACTTC
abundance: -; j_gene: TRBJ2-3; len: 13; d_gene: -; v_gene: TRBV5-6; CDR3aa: CASSRPSTDTQYF; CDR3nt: TGTGCCAGCAGCCGCCCTAGCACAGATACGCAGTATTTT
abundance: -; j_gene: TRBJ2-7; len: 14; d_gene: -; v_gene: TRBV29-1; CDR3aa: CSVGLGRGLYEQYF; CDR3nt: TGCAGCGTTGGCTTGGGTAGGGGCCTCTACGAGCAGTACTTC
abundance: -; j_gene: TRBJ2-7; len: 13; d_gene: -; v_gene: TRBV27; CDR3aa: CASSLDPAYEQYF; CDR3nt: TGTGCCAGCAGTTTAGATCCCGCCTACGAGCAGTACTTC
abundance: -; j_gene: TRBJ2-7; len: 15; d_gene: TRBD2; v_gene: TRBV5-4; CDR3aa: CASSAASGSILEQYF; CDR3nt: TGTGCCAGCAGCGCCGCTAGCGGGAGTATTCTCGAGCAGTACTTC
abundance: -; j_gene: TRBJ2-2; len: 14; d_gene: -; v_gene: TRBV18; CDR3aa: CASSQTGDTGELFF; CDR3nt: TGTGCCAGCTCGCAGACAGGAGACACCGGGGAGCTGTTTTTT
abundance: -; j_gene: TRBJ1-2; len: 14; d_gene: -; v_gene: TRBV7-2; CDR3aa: CASSPGTVSYGYTF; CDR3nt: TGTGCCAGCAGCCCGGGGACCGTGTCGTATGGCTACACCTTC
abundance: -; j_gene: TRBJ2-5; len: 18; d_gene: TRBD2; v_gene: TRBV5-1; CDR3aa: CASSPGTSGRLYQETQYF; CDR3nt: TGCGCCAGCAGTCCCGGGACTAGCGGGAGGTTGTACCAAGAGACCCAGTACTTC
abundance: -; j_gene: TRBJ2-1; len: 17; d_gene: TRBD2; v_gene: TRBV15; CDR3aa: CATSREAGGSSYNEQFF; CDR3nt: TGTGCCACCAGCAGAGAAGCGGGAGGGAGCTCCTACAATGAGCAGTTCTTC
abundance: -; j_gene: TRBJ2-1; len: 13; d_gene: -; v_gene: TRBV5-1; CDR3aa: CASSPQKLDEQFF; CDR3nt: TGCGCCAGCAGCCCCCAGAAGCTTGATGAGCAGTTCTTC
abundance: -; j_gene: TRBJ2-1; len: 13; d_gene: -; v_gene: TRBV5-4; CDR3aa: CASRPWLGDEQFF; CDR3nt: TGTGCCAGCCGGCCATGGCTTGGGGATGAGCAGTTCTTC
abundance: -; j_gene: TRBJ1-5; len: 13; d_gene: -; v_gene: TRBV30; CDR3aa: CAWSGGTTQPQHF; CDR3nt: TGTGCCTGGAGTGGAGGGACAACTCAGCCCCAGCATTTT
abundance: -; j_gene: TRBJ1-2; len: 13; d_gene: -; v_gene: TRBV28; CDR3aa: CASNMGRPYGYTF; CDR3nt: TGTGCCAGCAACATGGGCAGGCCCTATGGCTACACCTTC
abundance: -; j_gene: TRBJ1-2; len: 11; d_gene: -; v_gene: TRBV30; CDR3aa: CAWSTALIYTF; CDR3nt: TGTGCCTGGAGTACTGCCCTTATCTACACCTTC
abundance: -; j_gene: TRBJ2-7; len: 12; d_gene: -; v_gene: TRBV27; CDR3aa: CASSAGYHEQYF; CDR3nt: TGTGCCAGCAGTGCAGGCTACCACGAGCAGTACTTC
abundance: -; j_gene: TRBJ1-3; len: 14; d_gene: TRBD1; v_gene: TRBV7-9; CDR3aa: CASGTGASGNTIYF; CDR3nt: TGTGCCAGCGGAACAGGGGCCTCTGGAAACACCATATATTTT
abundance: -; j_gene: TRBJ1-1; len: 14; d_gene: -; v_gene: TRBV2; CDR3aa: CASTTMPGGAEAFF; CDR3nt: TGTGCCAGCACCACCATGCCAGGAGGGGCAGAAGCTTTCTTT
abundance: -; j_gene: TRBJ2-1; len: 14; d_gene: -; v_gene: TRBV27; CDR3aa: CASRLQSSYNEQFF; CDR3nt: TGTGCCAGCAGGCTACAGAGCTCCTACAATGAGCAGTTCTTC
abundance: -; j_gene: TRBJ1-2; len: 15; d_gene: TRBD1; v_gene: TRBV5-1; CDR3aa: CASSLGGTGDPGYTF; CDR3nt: TGCGCCAGCAGCTTGGGTGGGACAGGGGACCCGGGCTACACCTTC
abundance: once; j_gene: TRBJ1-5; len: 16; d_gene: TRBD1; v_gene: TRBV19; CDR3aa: CASSRGRDRFNQPQHF; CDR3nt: TGTGCCAGTAGTAGGGGTCGGGACAGGTTCAATCAGCCCCAGCATTTT
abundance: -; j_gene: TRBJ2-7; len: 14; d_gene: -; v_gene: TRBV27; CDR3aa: CASSLVGGSYEQYF; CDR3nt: TGTGCCAGCAGCCTGGTGGGGGGCTCCTACGAGCAGTACTTC
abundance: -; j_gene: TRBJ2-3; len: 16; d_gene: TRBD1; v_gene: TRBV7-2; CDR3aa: CASSLAPAGTGGTQYF; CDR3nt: TGTGCCAGCAGCTTAGCTCCAGCGGGTACAGGGGGTACGCAGTATTTT
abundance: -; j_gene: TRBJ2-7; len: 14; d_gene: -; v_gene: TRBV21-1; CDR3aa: CASSIETGAYEQYF; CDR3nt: TGTGCCAGCAGCATAGAGACAGGAGCCTACGAGCAGTACTTC